This T cell receptor (beta chain) was recorded in a study of blood T cells in healthy people across ages (dated by TCRdb to between 2014 and 2017). Regarding the research as a whole: Template switching captured roughly one uniquely barcoded TCR beta cDNA molecule per two T cells in model experiments. To avoid experimental bias, donors of different ages were distributed randomly across sequencing lanes. The donors were split into four age groups: young (average around 17 years), middle-aged (39), aged (over 55) and long-lived (roughly 86). For two donors (one aged 18 to 30 and one aged 80 or older), the study analyzed two additional independent replicas of 1 million unique cDNA reads from the same blood draw. The study measured age-related changes in TCR beta repertoire diversity using deep sequencing normalized with unique cDNA molecular identifiers.

The 39 donors, aged about 6 to 90 years, were systemically healthy Caucasian individuals from Russia. Around 10 milliliters of peripheral blood were collected from each donor into EDTA-treated Vacutainer tubes. Ficoll-Paque density-gradient centrifugation was used to isolate PBMCs, with at least 7 million obtained per sample. Trizol reagent was used to extract total RNA from the PBMCs, yielding at least 5 micrograms per sample. For every donor, an aliquot of PBMCs went through flow cytometry to measure the percentages of naive CD45RAhigh/CD27high T cells. CDR1 SGDLS and CDR2 YYNGEE are derived from the germline V gene. Inclusive of the bounding cysteine and phenylalanine, the CDR3 is 14 residues long. The sequence is cut down to CDR3 DNA, 42 bases in frame from base 1. Summary of the overall study and its limitations: Compared with the aged group, more naive CD4+ T cells, fewer expanded clones and increased TCR diversity were shown by the long-lived group, suggesting age selection. A strong correlation was found between observed TCR beta diversity and the percentage of naive T cells measured by flow cytometry. The CMV infection status of donors was not known, potentially confounding age-related changes in expanded clonotypes. As age increased, observed TCR beta diversity per million T cells dropped in a roughly linear way, and a significant reduction was already evident by age 40. Since profiling was done on bulk unsorted PBMCs, naive and antigen-experienced compartments could not be conclusively compared. Estimates of total diversity based on one million sequenced T cells were regarded as lower bounds and as underestimates.

For this clonotype: Its antigen specificity is not known. At one end, the junction sequence differs from germline, possibly due to a read error.

Library preparation was by 5' RACE. The reads were generated on an Illumina HiSeq 2500. A second PCR of about 6 to 11 cycles was run with a J-beta primer mix and a sample-barcoded 5' primer. A template-switch 5' adaptor carrying 12 random nucleotides introduced a unique molecular identifier onto each TCR beta cDNA molecule. At least 2.5 million CDR3-containing paired-end reads were obtained from each sample. All of the RNA was converted into first-strand cDNA using the Mint cDNA synthesis kit, with a TRBC-specific oligonucleotide serving as the primer. All cDNA was treated with uracil-DNA glycosylase and then went through a first 18-cycle PCR with the universal primers M1SS and BC2_uni_R. As for the authors' bioinformatics: For normalization, 1 million high-quality reads were randomly selected from each sample, with every read carrying a distinct molecular identifier. Instead of being binned into consensus sequences, reads that shared molecular identifiers were thrown out. MiTCR, set to a Q25 quality threshold and the strictest error-elimination algorithm, was used for CDR3 identification, clonotype clustering and error correction. Lower-bound total TCR beta diversity was estimated with a nonparametric unseen species model using Euler transformation. TCRdb trimmed the raw reads at Q25, called clones with MiXCR and kept productive beta chains. Each CDR3 protein appears once, grouped with its most common genes and DNA. None of the V and J calls come from the authors' own analysis; TCRdb made them. The sample profile shows 850,000 to 1,000,000 distinct CDR3 sequences; under 50% of them were found once. Of the sample, 13% falls within the top ten clones.

This TCR derives from a man between 25 and 39 years old in good health. The sequenced material came from blood. The chain links TRBV9 with TRBJ2-5; the D element might be TRBD1 or TRBD2, as each aligns at 6 bases. With the DNA end fitting TRBJ2-7 better, the J assignment may be wrong. CDR3 protein: CAGSASGGLGEQYF. In nucleotides, the sequence is TGTGCCGGCAGCGCGTCCGGGGGCCTCGGCGAGCAGTACTTC.